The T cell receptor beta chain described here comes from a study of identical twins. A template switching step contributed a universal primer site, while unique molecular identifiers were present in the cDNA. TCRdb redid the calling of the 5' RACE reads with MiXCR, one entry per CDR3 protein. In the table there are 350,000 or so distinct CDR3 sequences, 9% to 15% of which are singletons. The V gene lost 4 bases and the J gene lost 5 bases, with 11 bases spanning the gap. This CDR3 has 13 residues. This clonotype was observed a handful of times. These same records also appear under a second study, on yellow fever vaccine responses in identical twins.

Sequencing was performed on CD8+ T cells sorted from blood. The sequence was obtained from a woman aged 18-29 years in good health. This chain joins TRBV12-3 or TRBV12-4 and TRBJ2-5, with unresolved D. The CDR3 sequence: CASSSTNLETQYF. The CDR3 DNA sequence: TGTGCCAGCAGTTCAACAAACTTGGAGACCCAGTACTTC.